This TCR beta chain was sequenced during a study of cytomegalovirus exposure and HLA in healthy donors. The study, taken as a whole, reports: CMV serostatus stood as the only immune exposure information on hand.

For this clone: Its cognate antigen is unknown. The junction shows a germline mismatch at one end, possibly a read error.

This CDR3 is 11 amino acids long. Germline loops: CDR1 SGHTA, CDR2 FQGNSA. The PCR made use of 60 Vbeta and 13 Jbeta primers. Libraries were prepared by immunoSEQ multiplex PCR; TCRdb keeps only in-frame clonotypes and omits some of them. The table lists about 200,000 clones, roughly 77% of them singletons. The sequenced material came from PBMCs. This sequence originates from a male donor in good health and CMV-seropositive. The J gene is TRBJ2-7, the V gene TRBV7-2; D remains ambiguous. CDR3 sequence: CASSSGYERYF. DNA for the CDR3: TGTGCCAGCAGCTCCGGCTACGAGCGGTACTTC.